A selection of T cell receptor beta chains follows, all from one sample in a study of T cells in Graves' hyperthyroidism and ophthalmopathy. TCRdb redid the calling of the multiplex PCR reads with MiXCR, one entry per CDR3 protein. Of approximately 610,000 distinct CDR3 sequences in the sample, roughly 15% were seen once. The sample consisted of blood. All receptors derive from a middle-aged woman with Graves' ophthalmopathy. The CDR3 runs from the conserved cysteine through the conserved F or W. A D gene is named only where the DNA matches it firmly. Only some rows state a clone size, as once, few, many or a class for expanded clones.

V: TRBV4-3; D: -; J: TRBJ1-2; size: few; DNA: TGCGCCAGCAGCCAAGAACCACCCCCGGGGGGATCCTATGGCTACACCTTC; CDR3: CASSQEPPPGGSYGYTF
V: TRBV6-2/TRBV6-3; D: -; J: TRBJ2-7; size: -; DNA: TGTGCCAGCAGTGATGGGCCGTACGGCACCTACGAGCAGTACTTC; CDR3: CASSDGPYGTYEQYF
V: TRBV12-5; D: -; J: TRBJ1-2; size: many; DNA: TGTGCTAGTGGGGAATTCAGTGGAGAGTATGGCTACACCTTC; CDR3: CASGEFSGEYGYTF
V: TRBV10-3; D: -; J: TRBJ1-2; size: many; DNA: TGTGCCATCAGCGGAAGGACGGCACAAGACAATGGCTACACCTTC; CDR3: CAISGRTAQDNGYTF
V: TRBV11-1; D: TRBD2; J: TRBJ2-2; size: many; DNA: TGTGCCAGCAGACCAGGACTAGCGGGAGCGGTCGGGGAGCTGTTTTTT; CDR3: CASRPGLAGAVGELFF
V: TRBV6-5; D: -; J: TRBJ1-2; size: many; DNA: TGTGCCAGCAGTTACCAGGGGCGGGGGGGCTACACCTTC; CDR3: CASSYQGRGGYTF
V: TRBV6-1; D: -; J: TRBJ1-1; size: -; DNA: TGTGCCAGCACCCCTGAACGGGGCCTGGGCACTGAAGCTTTCTTT; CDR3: CASTPERGLGTEAFF
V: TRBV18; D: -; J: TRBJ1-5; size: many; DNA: TGTGCCAGCAGCCCGGGGGGAGGGCAGCCCCAGCATTTT; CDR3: CASSPGGGQPQHF
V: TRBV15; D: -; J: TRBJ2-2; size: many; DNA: TGTGCCACCAGCAGGCCCGTGGCGGGAATGAACACCGGGGAGCTGTTTTTT; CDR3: CATSRPVAGMNTGELFF
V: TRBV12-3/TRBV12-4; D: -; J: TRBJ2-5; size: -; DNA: TGTGCCCGCAGGCCCGTCGGGGATACCCAGTACTTC; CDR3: CARRPVGDTQYF
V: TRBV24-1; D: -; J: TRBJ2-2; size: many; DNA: TGTGCCACCAGTGTTTCCCTTGGGACCGGGGAGCTGTTTTTT; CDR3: CATSVSLGTGELFF
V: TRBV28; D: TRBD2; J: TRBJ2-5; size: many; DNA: TGTGCCAGCAGCCCACCGCTGGGGACTAGCGGGAGCGGGGGCCAAGAGACCCAGTACTTC; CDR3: CASSPPLGTSGSGGQETQYF
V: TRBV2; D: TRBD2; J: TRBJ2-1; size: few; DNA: TGTGCCAGCAGTGTATCAACTAGCGGGGGACCCTCAGTTAATGAGCAGTTCTTC; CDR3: CASSVSTSGGPSVNEQFF
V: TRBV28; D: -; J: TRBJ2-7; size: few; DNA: TGTGCCAGCAGTTTCAAAGGGCTATGGTCTTACGAGCAGTACTTC; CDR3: CASSFKGLWSYEQYF
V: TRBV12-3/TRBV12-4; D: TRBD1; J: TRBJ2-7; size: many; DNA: TGTGCCAGCAGTTTAGCCGGGACAGTAAGCTCCTACGAGCAGTACTTC; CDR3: CASSLAGTVSSYEQYF
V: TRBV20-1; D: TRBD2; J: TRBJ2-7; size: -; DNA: TGCAGTGCTAGAGAAGCCCCGGGGGGTGGCGAGCAGTACTTC; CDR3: CSAREAPGGGEQYF
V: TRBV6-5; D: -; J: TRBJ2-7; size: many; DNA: TGTGCCAGCAGTTACTCTTCAACGGGCCACGAGCAGTACTTC; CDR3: CASSYSSTGHEQYF
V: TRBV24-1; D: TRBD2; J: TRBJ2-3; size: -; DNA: TGTGCCACCAGTGACGCGGGAGTCACTAACACAGATACGCAGTATTTT; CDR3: CATSDAGVTNTDTQYF
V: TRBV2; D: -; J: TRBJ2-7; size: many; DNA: TGTGCCAGCATGATGAGCGGGACATACCGAACCCCAAGCTCCTACGAGCAGTACTTC; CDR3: CASMMSGTYRTPSSYEQYF
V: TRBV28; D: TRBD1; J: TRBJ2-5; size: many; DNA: TGTGCCAGCAGTATTGACAGGGATGAGACCCAGTACTTC; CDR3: CASSIDRDETQYF
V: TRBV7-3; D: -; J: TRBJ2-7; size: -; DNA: TGTGCCAGCAGCTTAATACAGGGAAGCGAGCAGTACTTC; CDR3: CASSLIQGSEQYF
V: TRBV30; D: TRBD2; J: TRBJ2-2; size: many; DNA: TGTGCCCGAGAGCGGGAGAGAACCGGGGAGCTGTTTTTT; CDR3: CARERERTGELFF
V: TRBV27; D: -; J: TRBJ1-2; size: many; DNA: TGTGCCAGCAGTTTTGACCGAAGAGATAACTATGGCTACACCTTC; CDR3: CASSFDRRDNYGYTF
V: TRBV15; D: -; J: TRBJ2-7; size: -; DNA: TGTGCCACAGCAGGGACGTACAACTACGAGCAGTACTTC; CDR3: CATAGTYNYEQYF
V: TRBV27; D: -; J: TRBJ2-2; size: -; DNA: TGTGCCAGCAGTTTGGGTCGTTGGATATCGCCACCGAACACCGGGGAGCTGTTTTTT; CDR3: CASSLGRWISPPNTGELFF
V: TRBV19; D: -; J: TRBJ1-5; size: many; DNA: TGTGCCAGTACCATGGGGTTCCCGTATAGCAATCAGCCCCAGCATTTT; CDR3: CASTMGFPYSNQPQHF
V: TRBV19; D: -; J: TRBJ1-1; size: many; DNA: TGTGCCAGTAGTATAGTTGGGTCGGGGCCGAACACTGAAGCTTTCTTT; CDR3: CASSIVGSGPNTEAFF
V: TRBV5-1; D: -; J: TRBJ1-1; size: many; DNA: TGCGCCAGCACCATAGGGGGGGCCACTGAAGCTTTCTTT; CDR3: CASTIGGATEAFF